Presented here are 21 T cell receptor beta chains from one specimen sequenced in a study of shared clonotypes between healthy human individuals. The data were produced by immunoSEQ multiplex PCR, yet TCRdb's version contains in-frame clones alone and is incomplete. This table holds about 520,000 clones, approximately 84% found once. The sequencing sample was made of PBMCs. The receptors here all came from a woman between 40 and 50 years old in good health. Some clones in this sample may be carry-over from other donors' samples.

The chain carries TRBV2 and TRBJ1-3, with TRBD1 as a possible D gene (6 bases). Germline assignment: CDR1 SNHLY and CDR2 FYNNEI. The CDR3 spans 16 residues. Trimming left V 5 bases short and J 2 bases short, with 16 bases between. CDR3 residues: CASSPQGSLTGNTIYF. The CDR3 nucleotides are TGTGCCAGCAGTCCCCAGGGGAGTCTCACTGGAAACACCATATATTTT.

The V call is TRBV7-2, the J call TRBJ2-7, with D uncertain. This CDR3 is 14 amino acids long. V was pared by 5 bases and J by 2 bases, with 13 bases between. The germline V gene encodes CDR1 SGHTA and CDR2 FQGNSA. CDR3 protein: CASSLTRTTYEQYF. DNA for the CDR3: TGTGCCAGCAGCCTCACACGAACCACCTACGAGCAGTACTTC. Drawing the rest from reference TRBV7-2 and TRBJ2-7, the complete variable domain is GAGVSQSPSNKVTEKGKDVELRCDPISGHTALYWYRQSLGQGLEFLIYFQGNSAPDKSGLPSDRFSAERTGGSVSTLTIQRTQQEDSAVYLCASSLTRTTYEQYFGPGTRLTVT.

Concerning this clone itself: A much larger clone lies a single base off, so this may be a read error. The sample holds other DNA sequences that translate to the same CDR3. This chain connects TRBV9 to TRBJ2-7; possible D gene TRBD1, 7 bases. CDR3 length: 15 amino acids. Between the trimmed V and J ends, which lost 1 base and 4 bases, there was a span of 15 bases. Germline CDR1 and CDR2: SGDLS and YYNGEE. Here the CDR3 reads CASSVTGDLSYEQYF. The CDR3 nucleotides are TGTGCCAGCAGCGTAACAGGGGACTTATCTTACGAGCAGTACTTC.

This clone was detected only once. V gene TRBV28 combines with J gene TRBJ1-4; TRBD1 matches at 7 bases. CDR3 length: 14 amino acids. The J segment lost 5 bases and the V segment lost 6 bases, leaving 6 bases of the junction unmatched. The germline V gene encodes CDR1 MDHEN and CDR2 SYDVKM. CDR3 nucleotides: TGTGCCAGCAGGGTGACAGGGAGCAATGAAAAACTGTTTTTT. As protein: CASRVTGSNEKLFF. Complete variable domain (other parts from reference TRBV28 and TRBJ1-4): DVKVTQSSRYLVKRTGEKVFLECVQDMDHENMFWYRQDPGLGLRLIYFSYDVKMKEKGDIPEGYSVSREKKERFSLILESASTNQTSMYLCASRVTGSNEKLFFGSGTQLSVL.

J is TRBJ2-2 and V is TRBV6-5; 12 bases align to TRBD2. Germline V gene data show CDR1 as MNHEY and CDR2 as SVGAGI. This CDR3 is built from 15 residues. The trim removed 6 bases at V and 5 bases at J, leaving 4 bases unmatched. The CDR3 reads CASSFGTSGTGELFF. CDR3 DNA: TGTGCCAGCAGCTTCGGGACTAGCGGGACCGGGGAGCTGTTTTTT.

This sequence joins TRBV7-2 and TRBJ2-1, with 9 bases matching TRBD2. This CDR3 contains 15 residues. The germline V gene encodes CDR1 SGHTA and CDR2 FQGNSA. V was clipped by 2 bases and J by 8 bases; unmatched bases: 7. In DNA form, the CDR3 reads TGTGCCAGCAGCTTAAAAGGTAGCGGGAGCCATGAGCAGTTCTTC. Residues: CASSLKGSGSHEQFF.

This chain connects TRBV10-3 to TRBJ1-2; 8 bases map to TRBD1. The CDR3 consists of 15 residues. V shed 2 bases and J 4 bases; nucleotides not matched to a gene: 6. CDR1 is ENHRY, CDR2 SYGVKD, per germline. CDR3 in DNA: TGTGCCATCAGTGAGCCGGACAGGGCCTCCTATGGCTACACCTTC. It encodes CAISEPDRASYGYTF.

This clone has just one count. This sequence joins TRBV4-3 and TRBJ1-2; D perhaps matches TRBD1 (5 bases). Per germline, CDR1 LGHNA and CDR2 YSLEER. The CDR3 spans 14 residues. Trimming stripped 1 base from V and 6 bases from J, with 12 bases between. The CDR3 loop reads CASSQGDFYNGYTF. CDR3 DNA sequence: TGCGCCAGCAGCCAAGGGGACTTTTACAATGGCTACACCTTC.

The gene calls are TRBV2 and TRBJ1-5, with D perhaps matching TRBD1 (5 bases). Trimming removed 6 bases at V and 3 bases at J, with 15 bases between. The CDR3 covers 15 residues. Looked up from germline, CDR1 is SNHLY and CDR2 is FYNNEI. CDR3 DNA sequence: TGTGCCAGCAGGCCGGGACGAAGAAACAATCAGCCCCAGCATTTT. Protein: CASRPGRRNNQPQHF.

The chain has TRBV28 and TRBJ1-1; D remains unclear. Deletions cut 7 bases from V and 0 bases from J, with 9 bases between. The V gene's germline CDR1 is MDHEN and CDR2 SYDVKM. This CDR3 has 13 amino acids. The CDR3 DNA follows: TGTGCCAGCACCGCGATCATGAACACTGAAGCTTTCTTT. It specifies CASTAIMNTEAFF.

This clone was seen a handful of times. J is TRBJ2-3 and V is TRBV4-3; 11 bases are a match to TRBD2. Germline V lookup: CDR1 LGHNA, CDR2 YSLEER. This CDR3 comprises 18 residues. V lost 0 bases to trimming and J lost 2 bases; unmatched junction nucleotides: 7. The DNA for the CDR3 is TGCGCCAGCAGCCAAGATATGCTAGCGGGAGGATACACAGATACGCAGTATTTT. Its translation: CASSQDMLAGGYTDTQYF.

The V and J genes are TRBV30 and TRBJ2-3; D is unclear. Germline values: CDR1 GTSNPN, CDR2 SVGIG (reference sequence). Trimming stripped 3 bases from V and 2 bases from J, with 6 bases between. The CDR3 loop spans 12 amino acids. The chain's CDR3 is CAWRANTDTQYF. The DNA of the CDR3 is TGTGCCTGGAGGGCTAACACAGATACGCAGTATTTT.

This rearrangement joins TRBV2 to TRBJ2-7; possibly TRBD2 for D (7 bases). The CDR3 covers 18 residues. Trimming cost V 2 bases and J 4 bases, with 24 bases left between them. Germline CDR1 reads SNHLY; CDR2 reads FYNNEI. CDR3 amino acids: CASSERGNEAGANYEQYF. In DNA, the CDR3 is TGTGCCAGCAGTGAAAGGGGGAATGAGGCGGGGGCGAATTACGAGCAGTACTTC.

This sequence joins TRBV7-2 and TRBJ2-2, with 8 bases aligning to TRBD2. The germline V gene encodes CDR1 SGHTA and CDR2 FQGNSA. The V segment lost 5 bases and the J segment 7 bases; nucleotides outside the gene matches: 12. There are 16 residues in the CDR3. Here the CDR3 DNA reads TGTGCCAGCAGCAAACCGGGACTAGAGGGCCACGGGGAGCTGTTTTTT. Encoded protein: CASSKPGLEGHGELFF.

The chain recombines TRBV10-3 with TRBJ2-7; the match to TRBD2 covers 7 bases. Germline-derived CDR1 and CDR2 are ENHRY and SYGVKD. The CDR3 spans 20 residues. Germline trimming cut 3 bases from V and 3 bases from J; bases unmatched to any gene: 23. The CDR3 here is CAISDLAGRQLASRGYEQYF. The CDR3 DNA is TGTGCCATCAGTGATCTGGCCGGTCGACAACTAGCGTCAAGGGGCTACGAGCAGTACTTC.

The chain recombines TRBV18 with TRBJ2-1, with D possibly TRBD2 on 5 matching bases. Trimming stripped 3 bases from V and 9 bases from J, with 12 bases between. CDR1 is KGHSH and CDR2 is LQKENI in the germline V gene. There are 13 residues in the CDR3. CDR3 DNA: TGTGCCAGCTCACCGGGCTCGGGGTCTGAGCAGTTCTTC. Translated: CASSPGSGSEQFF.

This chain links TRBV5-4 with TRBJ2-1; no clear D. The CDR3 runs to 12 residues. The V end was cut by 7 bases, the J end by 9 bases, with 14 bases between. The germline CDR1 and CDR2 sequences are SGHNT and YYREEE (reference sequence). CDR3 bases: TGTGCCAGCTCGACGCCCGGCGGTGAGCAGTTCTTC. As protein: CASSTPGGEQFF.

This clone showed up just once. This chain joins TRBV14 and TRBJ1-4, with a weak D call TRBD1 (6 bases). This CDR3 region has 15 residues. Germline assignment: CDR1 SGHDN and CDR2 FVKESK. The V gene lost 5 bases and the J gene lost 7 bases, with 17 bases spanning the gap. The CDR3 DNA is TGTGCCAGCAGCATCCAGGGGACTCGAGGTGAAAAACTGTTTTTT. It specifies CASSIQGTRGEKLFF.

Regarding this clone: It is likely a read error: a sequence one base away is far more abundant. The same CDR3 also results from other DNA sequences found in this sample. The chain couples TRBV6-6 to TRBJ2-2; D not certain. Deletions cut 7 bases from V and 2 bases from J, with 14 bases between. The CDR3 totals 15 residues. Germline CDR1 MNHNY, CDR2 SVGAGI (reference sequence). CDR3 loop: CASTTAQTNTGELFF. The CDR3 region has the DNA TGTGCCAGCACCACCGCACAGACAAACACCGGGGAGCTGTTTTTT.

About this clone itself: A far larger clone lies a single base away; this is likely a read error. J is TRBJ2-1 and V is TRBV7-9; perhaps TRBD2 as D (7 bases). Germline lookup yields CDR1 SEHNR and CDR2 FQNEAQ (reference sequence). CDR3 length: 16 amino acids. The CDR3, as DNA: TGTGCCAGCAGCGCCTGGGGGGGCGTCTCCTACAATGAGCGGTTCTTC. It encodes CASSAWGGVSYNERFF.

V gene TRBV28 combines with J gene TRBJ1-1; possibly TRBD1 for D (5 bases). V was shortened by 6 bases and J by 0 bases, with 8 bases between the two germline ends. CDR1 is MDHEN and CDR2 is SYDVKM in the germline V gene. This CDR3 has 13 residues. This CDR3 reads CASREGMNTEAFF. Written as DNA, the CDR3 is TGTGCCAGCAGAGAGGGGATGAACACTGAAGCTTTCTTT.